This T cell receptor (beta chain) appears in the sequencing data of a study of cytomegalovirus exposure and HLA in healthy donors. Study-level background: In a later analysis, it was reported that the 110 or so validation repertoires had been produced on the same platform as the roughly 610 repertoires belonging to the first cohort.

As to this clone: Its antigen is currently unknown.

Study outcomes and limitations: Investigators reported over 150 TCR beta chains as tied to cytomegalovirus. Most TCRs appeared rarely, but some public TCRs recurred in many donors. The finding came from a later analysis; first-cohort TCR clusters tended to co-occur in the 120 or so validation repertoires.

Method: immunoSEQ multiplex PCR; TCRdb's copy keeps in-frame clones and lacks some. Of about 78,000 clones detected, almost 97% appear once; the ten largest clones hold 1.6%. Deletions cut 4 bases from V and 0 bases from J, with 12 bases between. This CDR3 has 15 amino acids. Germline loops: CDR1 SEHNR, CDR2 FQNEAQ (reference sequence). This chain joins TRBV7-9 and TRBJ1-2, with D perhaps TRBD1 (6 bases). The TCR comes from a man between 18 and 35 years old in good health and CMV-seropositive. The sequenced material came from PBMCs. The chain's CDR3 is CASSSGTLPNYGYTF. DNA for the CDR3: TGTGCCAGCAGCTCCGGGACACTCCCTAACTATGGCTACACCTTC.